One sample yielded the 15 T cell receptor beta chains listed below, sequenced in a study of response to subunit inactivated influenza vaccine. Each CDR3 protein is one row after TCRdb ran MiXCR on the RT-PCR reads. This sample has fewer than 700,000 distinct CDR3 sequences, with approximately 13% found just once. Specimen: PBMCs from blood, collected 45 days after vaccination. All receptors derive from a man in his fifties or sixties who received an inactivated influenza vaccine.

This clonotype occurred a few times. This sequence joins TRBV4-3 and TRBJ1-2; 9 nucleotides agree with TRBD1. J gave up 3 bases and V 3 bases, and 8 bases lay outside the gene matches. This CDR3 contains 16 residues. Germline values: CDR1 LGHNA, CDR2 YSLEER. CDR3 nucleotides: TGCGCCAGCAGCCACGTCCCGGGACAGGGCCACTATGGCTACACCTTC. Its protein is CASSHVPGQGHYGYTF.

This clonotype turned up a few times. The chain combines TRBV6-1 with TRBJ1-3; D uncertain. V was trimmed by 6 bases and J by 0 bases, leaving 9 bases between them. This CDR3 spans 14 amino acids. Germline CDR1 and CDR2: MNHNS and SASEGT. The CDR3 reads CASRVSSSGNTIYF. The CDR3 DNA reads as TGTGCCAGCAGAGTTAGCAGCTCTGGAAACACCATATATTTT.

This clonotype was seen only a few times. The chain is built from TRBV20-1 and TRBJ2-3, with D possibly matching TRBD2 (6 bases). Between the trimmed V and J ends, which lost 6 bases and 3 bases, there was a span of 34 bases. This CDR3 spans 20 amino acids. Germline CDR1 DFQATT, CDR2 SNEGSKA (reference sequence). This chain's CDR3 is CSAQGADGPGVSFVTDTQYF. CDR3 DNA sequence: TGCAGTGCCCAGGGAGCCGACGGCCCGGGAGTGTCTTTTGTTACAGATACGCAGTATTTT.

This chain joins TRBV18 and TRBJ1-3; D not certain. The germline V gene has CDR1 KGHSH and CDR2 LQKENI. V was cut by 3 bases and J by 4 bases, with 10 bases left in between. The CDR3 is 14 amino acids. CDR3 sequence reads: CASSPITPGNTIYF. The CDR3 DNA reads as TGTGCCAGCTCACCTATAACACCGGGAAACACCATATATTTT.

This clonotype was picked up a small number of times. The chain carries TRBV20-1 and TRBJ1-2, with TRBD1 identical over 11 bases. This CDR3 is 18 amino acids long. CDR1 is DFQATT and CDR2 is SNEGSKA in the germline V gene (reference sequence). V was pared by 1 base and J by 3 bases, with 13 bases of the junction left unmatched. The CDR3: CSARVLQVWTGGDYGYTF. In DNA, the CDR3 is TGCAGTGCTAGAGTTTTGCAGGTTTGGACAGGGGGCGACTATGGCTACACCTTC.

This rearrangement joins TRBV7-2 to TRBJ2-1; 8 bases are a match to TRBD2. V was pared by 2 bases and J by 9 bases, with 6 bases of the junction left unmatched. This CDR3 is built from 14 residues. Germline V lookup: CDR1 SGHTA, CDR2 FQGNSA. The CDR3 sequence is CASSLQREFTEQFF. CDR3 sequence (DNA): TGTGCCAGCAGCTTACAGCGGGAGTTTACTGAGCAGTTCTTC.

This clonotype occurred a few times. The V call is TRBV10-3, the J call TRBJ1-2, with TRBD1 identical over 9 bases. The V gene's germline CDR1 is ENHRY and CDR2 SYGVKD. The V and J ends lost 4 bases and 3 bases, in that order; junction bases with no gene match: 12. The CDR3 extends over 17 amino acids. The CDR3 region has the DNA TGTGCCATCAGTGGCTCCGGGACAGGGAGACTCCACTATGGCTACACCTTC. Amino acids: CAISGSGTGRLHYGYTF.

The CDR3 loop reads CASSDVPGLAASTRNTQYF. The CDR3 DNA is TGTGCCAGCAGTGACGTACCGGGACTAGCGGCATCAACCAGGAATACGCAGTATTTT. The chain employs TRBV28 and TRBJ2-3; 11 bases fit TRBD2. Trimming removed 5 bases from V and 7 bases from J; junction bases left unmatched: 20. CDR3 length: 19 residues. Germline V lookup: CDR1 MDHEN, CDR2 SYDVKM.

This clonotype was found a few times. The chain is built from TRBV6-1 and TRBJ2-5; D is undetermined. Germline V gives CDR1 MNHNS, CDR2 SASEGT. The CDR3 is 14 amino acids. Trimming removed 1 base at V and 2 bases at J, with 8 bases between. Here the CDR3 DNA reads TGTGCCAGCAGTGAAGGACACTTACAAGAGACCCAGTACTTC. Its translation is CASSEGHLQETQYF.

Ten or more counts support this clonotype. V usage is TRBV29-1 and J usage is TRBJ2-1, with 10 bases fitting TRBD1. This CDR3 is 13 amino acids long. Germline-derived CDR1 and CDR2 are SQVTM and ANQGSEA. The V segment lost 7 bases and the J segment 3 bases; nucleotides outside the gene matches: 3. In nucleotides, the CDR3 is TGCAGCGAACGGACAGGGGGCTACAATGAGCAGTTCTTC. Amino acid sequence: CSERTGGYNEQFF.

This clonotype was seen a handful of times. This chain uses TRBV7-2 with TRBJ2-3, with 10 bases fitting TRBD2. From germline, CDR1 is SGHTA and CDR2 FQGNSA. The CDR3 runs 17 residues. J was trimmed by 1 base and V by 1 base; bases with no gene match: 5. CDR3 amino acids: CASSLDAAGGGTDTQYF. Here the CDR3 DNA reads TGTGCCAGCAGCTTAGACGCAGCGGGAGGGGGCACAGATACGCAGTATTTT.

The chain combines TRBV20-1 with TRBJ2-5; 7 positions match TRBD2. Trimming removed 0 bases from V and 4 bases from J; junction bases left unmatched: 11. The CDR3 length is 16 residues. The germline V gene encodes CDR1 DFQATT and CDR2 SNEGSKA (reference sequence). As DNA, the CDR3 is TGCAGTGCTAGAGATTCCAGGGCTAGCGGAACAGAGACCCAGTACTTC. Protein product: CSARDSRASGTETQYF.

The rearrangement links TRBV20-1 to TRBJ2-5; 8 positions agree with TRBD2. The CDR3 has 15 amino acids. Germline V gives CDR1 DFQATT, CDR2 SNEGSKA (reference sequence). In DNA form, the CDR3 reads TGCAGCGGGGTACGGGGAGCGGGAGAGATGGAGACCCAGTACTTC. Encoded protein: CSGVRGAGEMETQYF.

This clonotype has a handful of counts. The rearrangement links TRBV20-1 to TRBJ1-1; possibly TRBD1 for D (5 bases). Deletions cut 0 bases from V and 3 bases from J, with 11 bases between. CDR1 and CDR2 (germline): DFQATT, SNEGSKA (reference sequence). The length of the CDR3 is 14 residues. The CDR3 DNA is TGCAGTGCTAGAGAGCCGTTGGGGGACACTGAAGCTTTCTTT. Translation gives CSAREPLGDTEAFF.

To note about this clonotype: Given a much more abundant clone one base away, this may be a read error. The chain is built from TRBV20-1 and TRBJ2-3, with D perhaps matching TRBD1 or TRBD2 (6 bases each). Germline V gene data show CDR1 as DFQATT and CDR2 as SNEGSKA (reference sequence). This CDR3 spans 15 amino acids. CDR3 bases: TGCACTGCCCAGGTCGGGAGTGGGGGCTCGGTAACGCAGTATTTT. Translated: CTAQVGSGGSVTQYF.